The rows below give T cell receptor beta chains drawn from one sample of a study of OX40 agonist ivuxolimab in advanced cancers. Clones were read by immunoSEQ multiplex PCR, and TCRdb kept only the in-frame ones, dropping some. The data hold about 73,000 clones, with approximately 90% observed a single time. The sample in question was CD4+ or CD8+ T cells sorted from blood, obtained in a trial of the OX40 agonist ivuxolimab. These receptors all come from an adult with an advanced solid tumor such as melanoma, head and neck, liver or kidney cancer. Both conserved end residues are part of each CDR3. The order of the fields is D gene, V gene, J gene, clone size, CDR3 DNA, CDR3 protein. A D gene is named only where the DNA matches it firmly. Clone size, where shown, is once, few, many, or a class for clones that have expanded.

D gene: TRBD2
V gene: TRBV14
J gene: TRBJ2-1
clone size: NA
CDR3 DNA: TGTGCCAGCAGCCAAGTGACTAGCGTATCCTACAATGAGCAGTTCTTC
CDR3 protein: CASSQVTSVSYNEQFF

D gene: TRBD1
V gene: TRBV19
J gene: TRBJ1-1
clone size: NA
CDR3 DNA: TGTGCCAGTAGTATCACAGGGGCCGTCACTGAAGCTTTCTTT
CDR3 protein: CASSITGAVTEAFF

D gene: TRBD1
V gene: TRBV28
J gene: TRBJ1-1
clone size: NA
CDR3 DNA: TGTGCCAGCAGGCCCGGGACAGGAGTCACTGAAGCTTTCTTT
CDR3 protein: CASRPGTGVTEAFF

D gene: NA
V gene: TRBV4-1
J gene: TRBJ1-3
clone size: NA
CDR3 DNA: TGCGCCAGCAGCCAAGGCCCTGCCGGGCGCTCTGGAAACACCATATATTTT
CDR3 protein: CASSQGPAGRSGNTIYF

D gene: TRBD1
V gene: TRBV7-3
J gene: TRBJ1-1
clone size: NA
CDR3 DNA: TGTGCCAGCAGCTCACGGACAGGGGGCTGGAAGAACACTGAAGCTTTCTTT
CDR3 protein: CASSSRTGGWKNTEAFF

D gene: NA
V gene: TRBV7-9
J gene: TRBJ1-2
clone size: NA
CDR3 DNA: TGTGCCAGCCACGGCCCCGGACAGAACTATGGCTACACCTTC
CDR3 protein: CASHGPGQNYGYTF

D gene: NA
V gene: TRBV28
J gene: TRBJ2-7
clone size: NA
CDR3 DNA: TGTGCCAGCAGCTTGAGACTATTAAACTACGAGCAGTACTTC
CDR3 protein: CASSLRLLNYEQYF

D gene: NA
V gene: TRBV2
J gene: TRBJ1-2
clone size: NA
CDR3 DNA: TGTGCCAGCATACCCAGATCCTCTAACTATGGCTACACCTTC
CDR3 protein: CASIPRSSNYGYTF

D gene: NA
V gene: TRBV5-1
J gene: TRBJ1-5
clone size: NA
CDR3 DNA: TGCGCCAGCAGCTTGGTCCCGCCACAGACTCAGCCCCAGCATTTT
CDR3 protein: CASSLVPPQTQPQHF

D gene: NA
V gene: TRBV21-1
J gene: TRBJ2-4
clone size: NA
CDR3 DNA: TGTGCCAGCAGCAAGGACAGGGAAAACATTCAGTACTTC
CDR3 protein: CASSKDRENIQYF

D gene: NA
V gene: TRBV5-4
J gene: TRBJ2-5
clone size: NA
CDR3 DNA: TGTGCCAGCAGCTTCTGGGGGTCGGAGACCCAGTACTTC
CDR3 protein: CASSFWGSETQYF

D gene: NA
V gene: TRBV4-2
J gene: TRBJ2-2
clone size: NA
CDR3 DNA: TGTGCCAGCAGCCAAACGGGGAACGGGGAGCTGTTTTTT
CDR3 protein: CASSQTGNGELFF

D gene: NA
V gene: TRBV19
J gene: TRBJ1-1
clone size: NA
CDR3 DNA: TGTGCCAGTAGTATAGATCCGGGGTTTGAAGCTTTCTTT
CDR3 protein: CASSIDPGFEAFF

D gene: NA
V gene: TRBV15
J gene: TRBJ1-1
clone size: once
CDR3 DNA: TGTGCCACCAGTGGCGGCGGGACTGAAGCTTTCTTT
CDR3 protein: CATSGGGTEAFF

D gene: NA
V gene: TRBV19
J gene: TRBJ1-5
clone size: once
CDR3 DNA: TGTGCCAGTAGTATAGGACGGGGGAATCAGCCCCAGCATTTT
CDR3 protein: CASSIGRGNQPQHF

D gene: NA
V gene: TRBV5-1
J gene: TRBJ2-5
clone size: NA
CDR3 DNA: TGCGCCAGCAGCTTTTCGGGCGGACTGGGGGAGACCCAGTACTTC
CDR3 protein: CASSFSGGLGETQYF

D gene: TRBD2
V gene: TRBV30
J gene: TRBJ2-1
clone size: NA
CDR3 DNA: TGTGCCTGGAGTGCCCTCGGGAGGGACAATGAGCAGTTCTTC
CDR3 protein: CAWSALGRDNEQFF

D gene: NA
V gene: TRBV13
J gene: TRBJ1-5
clone size: NA
CDR3 DNA: TGTGCCAGCAGCCCCGGCGGCCTTGGGCCCCAGCATTTT
CDR3 protein: CASSPGGLGPQHF

D gene: TRBD2
V gene: TRBV5-1
J gene: TRBJ2-1
clone size: NA
CDR3 DNA: TGCGCCAGCAGCTTGTTTATTGTTGGTAGCGGGGTGGGCGATGAGCAGTTCTTC
CDR3 protein: CASSLFIVGSGVGDEQFF

D gene: NA
V gene: TRBV7-9
J gene: TRBJ1-3
clone size: once
CDR3 DNA: TGTGCCAGCAGCTTAGCTGTTAGCGCGCTCTCTGGAAACACCATATATTTT
CDR3 protein: CASSLAVSALSGNTIYF

D gene: TRBD1
V gene: TRBV6-5
J gene: TRBJ1-1
clone size: once
CDR3 DNA: TGTGCCAGCAGCCCGTACAGGGGGAACACTGAAGCTTTCTTT
CDR3 protein: CASSPYRGNTEAFF

D gene: NA
V gene: TRBV6-4
J gene: TRBJ1-3
clone size: NA
CDR3 DNA: TGTGCCAGCAGGGACACAGAGAACTCTGGAAACACCATATATTTT
CDR3 protein: CASRDTENSGNTIYF

D gene: NA
V gene: TRBV10-2
J gene: TRBJ1-1
clone size: NA
CDR3 DNA: TGCGCCAGCAGTGAGTCGACGGGGAACACTGAAGCTTTCTTT
CDR3 protein: CASSESTGNTEAFF

D gene: NA
V gene: TRBV18
J gene: TRBJ1-1
clone size: NA
CDR3 DNA: TGTGCCAGCTCACCGAGTTGGGGACTAGGCACTGAAGCTTTCTTT
CDR3 protein: CASSPSWGLGTEAFF

D gene: NA
V gene: TRBV4-2
J gene: TRBJ2-2
clone size: NA
CDR3 DNA: TGTGCCAGCAGCCAAGGACAAGGGGTCCTCACCGGGGAGCTGTTTTTT
CDR3 protein: CASSQGQGVLTGELFF

D gene: TRBD1
V gene: TRBV10-2
J gene: TRBJ1-5
clone size: NA
CDR3 DNA: TGCGCCAGCAGTGTACCCGGGACAGGCGATTTTTGGCCCCAGCATTTT
CDR3 protein: CASSVPGTGDFWPQHF

D gene: NA
V gene: TRBV4-1
J gene: TRBJ2-1
clone size: NA
CDR3 DNA: TGCGCCAGCAGCCACTTAAGCAATGAGCAGTTCTTC
CDR3 protein: CASSHLSNEQFF

D gene: NA
V gene: TRBV11-2
J gene: TRBJ2-7
clone size: NA
CDR3 DNA: TGTGCCAGCAGCTTCACAACCGGGACGGGGACCTACGAGCAGTACTTC
CDR3 protein: CASSFTTGTGTYEQYF

D gene: TRBD1
V gene: TRBV19
J gene: TRBJ2-7
clone size: NA
CDR3 DNA: TGTGCCACCGCGTTTGGGGGGACAGGGCGGTACGAGCAGTACTTC
CDR3 protein: CATAFGGTGRYEQYF

D gene: NA
V gene: TRBV7-9
J gene: TRBJ1-5
clone size: once
CDR3 DNA: TGTGCCAGCAGCTTAGAGGGCCCAGGGGCTGGACAGCCCCAGCATTTT
CDR3 protein: CASSLEGPGAGQPQHF

D gene: TRBD1
V gene: TRBV5-5
J gene: TRBJ2-7
clone size: NA
CDR3 DNA: TGTGCCAGCTCACCCTGGGACAGTCCCTACGAGCAGTACTTC
CDR3 protein: CASSPWDSPYEQYF

D gene: NA
V gene: TRBV5-1
J gene: TRBJ2-1
clone size: NA
CDR3 DNA: TGCGCCAGCATGGCCAGATACTACAATGAGCAGTTCTTC
CDR3 protein: CASMARYYNEQFF

D gene: NA
V gene: TRBV19
J gene: TRBJ1-2
clone size: NA
CDR3 DNA: TGTGCCAGTAGTATTATGGGGGGCACGGATGGCTACACCTTC
CDR3 protein: CASSIMGGTDGYTF

D gene: TRBD2
V gene: TRBV14
J gene: TRBJ2-1
clone size: NA
CDR3 DNA: TGTGCCAGCAGCCTCGTCGGGGGGGTGCTGGAGCAGTTCTTC
CDR3 protein: CASSLVGGVLEQFF

D gene: NA
V gene: TRBV11-2
J gene: TRBJ2-5
clone size: once
CDR3 DNA: TGTGCCAGCAGCTTGTTGGGAGAGACCCAGTACTTC
CDR3 protein: CASSLLGETQYF

D gene: NA
V gene: TRBV7-6
J gene: TRBJ2-7
clone size: NA
CDR3 DNA: TGTGCCAGCAGCCCCGGGACGGTATCCTACGAGCAGTACTTC
CDR3 protein: CASSPGTVSYEQYF

D gene: NA
V gene: TRBV21-1
J gene: TRBJ2-1
clone size: NA
CDR3 DNA: TGTGCCAGCAGCAGACTTAGCGGGAGGGGAGACAATGAGCAGTTCTTC
CDR3 protein: CASSRLSGRGDNEQFF

D gene: NA
V gene: TRBV7-8
J gene: TRBJ2-7
clone size: NA
CDR3 DNA: TGTGCCAGCAGCTTAGCTGGGGGAACCTACGAGCAGTACTTC
CDR3 protein: CASSLAGGTYEQYF

D gene: NA
V gene: TRBV27
J gene: TRBJ2-1
clone size: NA
CDR3 DNA: TGTGCCAGCAGTAACGGCGGGATCCCGGTGGATGAGCAGTTCTTC
CDR3 protein: CASSNGGIPVDEQFF

D gene: NA
V gene: TRBV5-4
J gene: TRBJ1-1
clone size: few
CDR3 DNA: TGTGCCAGCAGCCTAGGTCGGGGGGGAGGCACTGAAGCTTTCTTT
CDR3 protein: CASSLGRGGGTEAFF

D gene: NA
V gene: TRBV7-9
J gene: TRBJ2-2
clone size: NA
CDR3 DNA: TGTGCCAGCGGCGTCAGGGAAGGGGCCACCGGGGAGCTGTTTTTT
CDR3 protein: CASGVREGATGELFF

D gene: TRBD2
V gene: TRBV6-1
J gene: TRBJ2-7
clone size: NA
CDR3 DNA: TGTGCCAGCAGCCCCGACCTAGCGGGAGGTGGGGAGCAGTACTTC
CDR3 protein: CASSPDLAGGGEQYF

D gene: NA
V gene: TRBV27
J gene: TRBJ1-2
clone size: NA
CDR3 DNA: TGTGCCAGCAGTCAACAAGCGACCAGGGACTTCAGGGGCTACACCTTC
CDR3 protein: CASSQQATRDFRGYTF

D gene: TRBD2
V gene: TRBV27
J gene: TRBJ2-7
clone size: NA
CDR3 DNA: TGTGCCAGCAGTTTCTCGGGAGGGAGGACCCACGAGCAGTACTTC
CDR3 protein: CASSFSGGRTHEQYF

D gene: TRBD1
V gene: TRBV27
J gene: TRBJ1-2
clone size: NA
CDR3 DNA: TGTGCCAGCAGTCCTACGACCGGGACAGGGAGCGGCTACACCTTC
CDR3 protein: CASSPTTGTGSGYTF

D gene: NA
V gene: TRBV11-2
J gene: TRBJ2-7
clone size: NA
CDR3 DNA: TGTGCCAGCAGCTCCCTGACAGACTACGAGCAGTACTTC
CDR3 protein: CASSSLTDYEQYF

D gene: TRBD1
V gene: TRBV5-6
J gene: TRBJ2-7
clone size: NA
CDR3 DNA: TGTGCCAGCAGCCCCGGGACAGGGATGGAACGCCGGTCCTACGAGCAGTACTTC
CDR3 protein: CASSPGTGMERRSYEQYF

D gene: NA
V gene: TRBV2
J gene: TRBJ2-6
clone size: once
CDR3 DNA: TGTGCCAGCAGTAATGACAGGATCTCTGGGGCCAACGTCCTGACTTTC
CDR3 protein: CASSNDRISGANVLTF

D gene: NA
V gene: TRBV11-2
J gene: TRBJ1-6
clone size: NA
CDR3 DNA: TGTGCCAGCAGCCCCAAGGTCTTTAATTCACCCCTCCACTTT
CDR3 protein: CASSPKVFNSPLHF

D gene: TRBD2
V gene: TRBV7-2
J gene: TRBJ2-3
clone size: once
CDR3 DNA: TGTGCCAGCAGCTTAGTAGGTCTAGCGGGGGGTCGGGGCACAGATACGCAGTATTTT
CDR3 protein: CASSLVGLAGGRGTDTQYF

D gene: NA
V gene: TRBV5-6
J gene: TRBJ1-6
clone size: NA
CDR3 DNA: TGTGCCAGCAGCTTCGGAGAAGACCAGAGGTCACCCCTCCACTTT
CDR3 protein: CASSFGEDQRSPLHF